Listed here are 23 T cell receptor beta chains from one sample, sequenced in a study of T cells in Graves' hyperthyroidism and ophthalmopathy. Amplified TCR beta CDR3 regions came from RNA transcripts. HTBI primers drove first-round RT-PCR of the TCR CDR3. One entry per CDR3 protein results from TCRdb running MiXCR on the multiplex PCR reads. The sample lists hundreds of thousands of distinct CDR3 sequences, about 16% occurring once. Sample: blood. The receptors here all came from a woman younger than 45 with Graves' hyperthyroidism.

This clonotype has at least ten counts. The CDR3 sequence is CASSSRRAGGGTEAFF. The CDR3 region has the DNA TGTGCCAGCAGCTCCAGGAGGGCAGGGGGCGGGACTGAAGCTTTCTTT. The rearrangement joins TRBV11-2 to TRBJ1-1, with TRBD1 matching 8 bases. The CDR3 runs to 16 residues. Looked up from germline, CDR1 is SGHAT and CDR2 is FQNNGV. The V and J ends lost 4 bases and 5 bases, in that order; junction bases with no gene match: 12.

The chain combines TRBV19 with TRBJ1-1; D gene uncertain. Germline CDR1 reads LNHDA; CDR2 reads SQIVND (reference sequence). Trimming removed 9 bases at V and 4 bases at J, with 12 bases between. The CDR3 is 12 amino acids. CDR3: CASKVWGTEAFF. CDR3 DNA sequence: TGTGCCAGCAAAGTCTGGGGCACTGAAGCTTTCTTT.

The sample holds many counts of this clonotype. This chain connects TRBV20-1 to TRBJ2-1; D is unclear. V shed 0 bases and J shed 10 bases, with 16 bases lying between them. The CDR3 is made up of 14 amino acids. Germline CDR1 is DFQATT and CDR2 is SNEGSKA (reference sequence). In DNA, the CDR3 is TGCAGTGCTAGAGATACGTCCCCTTCCAGGGAGCAGTTCTTC. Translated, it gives CSARDTSPSREQFF.

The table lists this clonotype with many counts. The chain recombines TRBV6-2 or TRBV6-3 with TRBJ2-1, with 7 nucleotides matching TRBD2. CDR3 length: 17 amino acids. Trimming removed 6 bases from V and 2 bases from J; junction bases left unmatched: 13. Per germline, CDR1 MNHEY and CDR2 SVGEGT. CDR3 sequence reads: CASRGGERDRTYNEQFF. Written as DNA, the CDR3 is TGTGCCAGCAGGGGGGGTGAGCGGGACCGGACCTACAATGAGCAGTTCTTC.

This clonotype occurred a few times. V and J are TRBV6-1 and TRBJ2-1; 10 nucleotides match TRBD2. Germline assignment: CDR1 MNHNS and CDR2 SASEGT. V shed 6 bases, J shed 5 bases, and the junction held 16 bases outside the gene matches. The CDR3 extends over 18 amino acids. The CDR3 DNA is TGTGCCAGCAGACCAATAACCGGGACTAGCGCCCTGAACAATGAGCAGTTCTTC. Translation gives CASRPITGTSALNNEQFF.

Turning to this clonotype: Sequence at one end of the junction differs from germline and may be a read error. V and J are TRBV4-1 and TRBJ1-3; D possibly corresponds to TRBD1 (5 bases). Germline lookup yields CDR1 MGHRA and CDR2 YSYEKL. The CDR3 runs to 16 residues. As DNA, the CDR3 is TGCGCCAGCAGCCAACCTACCCGGGGCCTGGGAATCACCATATATTTT. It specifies CASSQPTRGLGITIYF.

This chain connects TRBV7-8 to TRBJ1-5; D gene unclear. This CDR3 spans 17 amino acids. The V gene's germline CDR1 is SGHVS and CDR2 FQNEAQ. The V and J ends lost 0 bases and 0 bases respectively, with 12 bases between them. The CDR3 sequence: CASSLALSDYSNQPQHF. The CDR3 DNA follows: TGTGCCAGCAGCTTAGCGTTGTCGGACTATAGCAATCAGCCCCAGCATTTT.

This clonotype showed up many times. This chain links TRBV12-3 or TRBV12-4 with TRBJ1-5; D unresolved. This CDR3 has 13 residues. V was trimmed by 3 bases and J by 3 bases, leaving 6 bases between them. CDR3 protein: CASSLEINQPQHF. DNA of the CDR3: TGTGCCAGCAGTTTGGAAATCAATCAGCCCCAGCATTTT.

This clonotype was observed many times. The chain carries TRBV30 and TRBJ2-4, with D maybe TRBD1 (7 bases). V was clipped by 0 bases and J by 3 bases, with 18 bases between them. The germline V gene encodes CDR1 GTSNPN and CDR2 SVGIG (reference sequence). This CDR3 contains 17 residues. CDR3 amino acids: CAWSVLVGQGGKNIQYF. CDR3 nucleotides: TGTGCCTGGAGTGTACTTGTCGGGCAGGGGGGCAAAAACATTCAGTACTTC. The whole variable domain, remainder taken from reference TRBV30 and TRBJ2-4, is SQTIHQWPATLVQPVGSPLSLECTVEGTSNPNLYWYRQAAGRGLQLLFYSVGIGQISSEVPQNLSASRPQDRQFILSSKKLLLSDSGFYLCAWSVLVGQGGKNIQYFGAGTRLSVL.

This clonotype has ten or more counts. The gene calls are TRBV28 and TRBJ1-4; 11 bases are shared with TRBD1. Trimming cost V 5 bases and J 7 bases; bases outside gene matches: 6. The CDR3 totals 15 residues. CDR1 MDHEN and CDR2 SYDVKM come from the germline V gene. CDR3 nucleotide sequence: TGTGCCAGCAGTGATCTCGGGACAGGGGGTGAAAAACTGTTTTTT. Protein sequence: CASSDLGTGGEKLFF. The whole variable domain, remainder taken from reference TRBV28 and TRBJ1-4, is DVKVTQSSRYLVKRTGEKVFLECVQDMDHENMFWYRQDPGLGLRLIYFSYDVKMKEKGDIPEGYSVSREKKERFSLILESASTNQTSMYLCASSDLGTGGEKLFFGSGTQLSVL.

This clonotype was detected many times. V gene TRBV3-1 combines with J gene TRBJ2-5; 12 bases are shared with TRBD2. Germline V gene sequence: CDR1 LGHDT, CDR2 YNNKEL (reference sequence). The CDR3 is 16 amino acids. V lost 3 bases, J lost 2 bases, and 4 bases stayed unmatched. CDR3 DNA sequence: TGTGCCAGCAGCCACGGGACTAGCGGGTTACAAGAGACCCAGTACTTC. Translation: CASSHGTSGLQETQYF.

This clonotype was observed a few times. CDR3: CASSPLTGLVTGELFF. DNA of the CDR3: TGTGCCAGCAGTCCACTGACAGGTTTGGTTACCGGGGAGCTGTTTTTT. The chain is built from TRBV6-1 and TRBJ2-2; D possibly corresponds to TRBD1 (6 bases). Trimming took off 5 bases at V and 5 bases at J, with 18 bases between the two ends. The germline V gene encodes CDR1 MNHNS and CDR2 SASEGT. This CDR3 contains 16 residues.

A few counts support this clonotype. The CDR3 region is CASSLPGVNAYEQYF. The CDR3 DNA is TGTGCCAGCAGCTTACCGGGGGTAAACGCCTACGAGCAGTACTTC. The chain carries TRBV7-9 and TRBJ2-7, with D possibly TRBD2 on 6 matching bases. CDR1 SEHNR and CDR2 FQNEAQ come from the germline V gene (reference sequence). The V end lost 2 bases, the J end lost 2 bases, and 13 bases lay between the germline ends. This CDR3 is 15 amino acids long.

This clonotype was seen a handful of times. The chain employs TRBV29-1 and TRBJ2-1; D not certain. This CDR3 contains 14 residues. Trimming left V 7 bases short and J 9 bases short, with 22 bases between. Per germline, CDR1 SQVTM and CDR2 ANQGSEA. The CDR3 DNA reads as TGCAGCGGACCGGACCCCGATTCATTTGGTGAGCAGTTCTTC. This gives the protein CSGPDPDSFGEQFF.

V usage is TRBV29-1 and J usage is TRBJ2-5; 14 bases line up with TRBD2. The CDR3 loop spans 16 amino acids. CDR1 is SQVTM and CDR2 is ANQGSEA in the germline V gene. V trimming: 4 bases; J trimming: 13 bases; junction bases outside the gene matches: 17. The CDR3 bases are TGCAGCGTTGTCTTGAGGGGGCGACTAGCGGGAGGGCCGGGGTACTTC. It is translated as CSVVLRGRLAGGPGYF.

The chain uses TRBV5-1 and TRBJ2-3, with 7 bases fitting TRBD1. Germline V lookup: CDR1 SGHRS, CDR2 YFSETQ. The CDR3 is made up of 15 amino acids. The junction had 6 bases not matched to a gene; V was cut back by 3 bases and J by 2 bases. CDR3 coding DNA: TGCGCCAGCAGCTCCAGACAGGGCAACACAGATACGCAGTATTTT. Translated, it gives CASSSRQGNTDTQYF.

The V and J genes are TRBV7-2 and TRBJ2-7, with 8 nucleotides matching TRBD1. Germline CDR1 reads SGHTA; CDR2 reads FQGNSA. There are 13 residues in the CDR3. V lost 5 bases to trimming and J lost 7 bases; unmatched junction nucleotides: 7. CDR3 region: CASSPDRVREQYF. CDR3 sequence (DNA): TGTGCCAGCAGCCCGGACAGGGTGAGGGAGCAGTACTTC.

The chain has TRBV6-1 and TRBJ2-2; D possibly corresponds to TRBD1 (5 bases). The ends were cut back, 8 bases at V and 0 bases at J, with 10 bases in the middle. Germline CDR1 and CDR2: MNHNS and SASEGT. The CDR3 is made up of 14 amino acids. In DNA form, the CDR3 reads TGTGCCAGCCTGAAGACAGCGAACACCGGGGAGCTGTTTTTT. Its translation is CASLKTANTGELFF.

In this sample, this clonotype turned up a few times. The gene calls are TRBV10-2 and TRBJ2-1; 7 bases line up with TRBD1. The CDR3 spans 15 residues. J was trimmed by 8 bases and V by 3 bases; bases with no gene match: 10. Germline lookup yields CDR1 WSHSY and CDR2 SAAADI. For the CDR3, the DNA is TGCGCCAGCAGTGAAAGAGGACAGGTTAAGCATGAGCAGTTCTTC. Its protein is CASSERGQVKHEQFF.

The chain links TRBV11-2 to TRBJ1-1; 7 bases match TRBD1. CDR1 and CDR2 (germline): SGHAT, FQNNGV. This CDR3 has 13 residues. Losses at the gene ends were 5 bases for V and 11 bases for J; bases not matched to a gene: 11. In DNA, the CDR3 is TGTGCCAGCAGCATCCGGACAGGAGTGTATGCTTTCTTT. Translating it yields CASSIRTGVYAFF.

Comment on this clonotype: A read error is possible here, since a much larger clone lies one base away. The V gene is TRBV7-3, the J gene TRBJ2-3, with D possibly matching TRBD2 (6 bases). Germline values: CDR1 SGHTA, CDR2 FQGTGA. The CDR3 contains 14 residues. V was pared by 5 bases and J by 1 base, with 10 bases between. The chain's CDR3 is CASSPQRGTDTQYF. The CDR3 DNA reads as TGTGCCAGCAGCCCACAGCGGGGCACAGATACGCAGTATTTT.

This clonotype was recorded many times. CDR3 protein: CASTIKLTSGSGTGELFF. CDR3 sequence (DNA): TGTGCCAGCACCATAAAATTGACTAGCGGGAGTGGCACCGGGGAGCTGTTTTTT. The chain recombines TRBV12-3 or TRBV12-4 with TRBJ2-2, with 12 bases fitting TRBD2. J lost 4 bases, V lost 7 bases, and 13 bases had no gene match. The CDR3 length is 18 residues.

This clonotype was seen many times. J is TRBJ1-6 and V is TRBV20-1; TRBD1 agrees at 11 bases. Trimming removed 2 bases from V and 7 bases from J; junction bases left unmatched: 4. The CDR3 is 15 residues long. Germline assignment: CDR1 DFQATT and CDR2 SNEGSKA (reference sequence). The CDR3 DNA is TGCAGTGCTAGACATGGGACAGGGGGAAATTCACCCCTCCACTTT. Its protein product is CSARHGTGGNSPLHF.